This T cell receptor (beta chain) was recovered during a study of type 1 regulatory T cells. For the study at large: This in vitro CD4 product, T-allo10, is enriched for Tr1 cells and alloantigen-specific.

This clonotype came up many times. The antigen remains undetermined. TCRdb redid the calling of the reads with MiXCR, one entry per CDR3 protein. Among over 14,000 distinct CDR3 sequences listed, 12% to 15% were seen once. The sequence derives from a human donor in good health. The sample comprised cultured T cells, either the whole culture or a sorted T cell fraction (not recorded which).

The CDR3 spells CASSSAYGYTF. CDR3 sequence (DNA): TGTGCCAGCAGTTCAGCATATGGCTACACCTTC. The genes are TRBV6-5 and TRBJ1-2; no firm D call. CDR3 length equals 11 residues. In germline, CDR1 is MNHEY, CDR2 SVGAGI. The V end was cut by 4 bases, the J end by 5 bases, with 5 bases between.